Listed here are 19 T cell receptor beta chains from one sample, sequenced in a study of shared T cell receptors in the human thymus. The table came from immunoSEQ multiplex PCR; TCRdb's copy has only in-frame clones and leaves some out. The table shows a few hundred thousand clones, with around 93% occurring only once. Sequencing was performed on thymocytes. These receptors originate from a human donor.

This clone occurred once. V usage is TRBV7-2 and J usage is TRBJ2-7; 8 positions match TRBD1. With V trimmed by 1 base and J by 4 bases, 3 bases remained unmatched. Germline V gene lookup returns CDR1 SGHTA and CDR2 FQGNSA. The CDR3 spans 14 residues. The DNA for the CDR3 is TGTGCCAGCAGCTTAGTGGGACAGGTTTACGAGCAGTACTTC. It codes for CASSLVGQVYEQYF.

V usage is TRBV6-5 and J usage is TRBJ2-1; D remains ambiguous. The germline V gene encodes CDR1 MNHEY and CDR2 SVGAGI. V was cut by 0 bases and J by 0 bases, with 3 bases left in between. The CDR3 totals 14 residues. CDR3: CASSYSSSYNEQFF. The CDR3 bases are TGTGCCAGCAGTTACTCTAGCTCCTACAATGAGCAGTTCTTC.

The V gene is TRBV11-2, the J gene TRBJ2-4; no firm D call. Deletions cut 5 bases from V and 2 bases from J, with 13 bases between. The CDR3 is made up of 15 amino acids. The germline CDR1 and CDR2 sequences are SGHAT and FQNNGV. The CDR3 spells CASSLRQSPKNIQYF. The CDR3 DNA reads as TGTGCCAGCAGCCTAAGGCAGTCCCCCAAAAACATTCAGTACTTC.

As DNA, the CDR3 is TGCGCCAGCAGCTTGGGTCCGGGAATCTCCTACGAGCAGTACTTC. This translates into CASSLGPGISYEQYF. The V and J genes are TRBV5-1 and TRBJ2-7; maybe TRBD2 (5 bases). The germline V gene has CDR1 SGHRS and CDR2 YFSETQ. This CDR3 is built from 15 residues. V was trimmed by 0 bases and J by 0 bases, leaving 10 bases between them.

CDR3 sequence (DNA): TGTGCCAGCAGGTCGAGCGGGAGTTCTAGAGATACGCAGTATTTT. This gives the protein CASRSSGSSRDTQYF. The chain joins TRBV5-4 to TRBJ2-3, with 8 positions matching TRBD2. CDR1 SGHNT and CDR2 YYREEE come from the germline V gene (reference sequence). V trimming: 5 bases; J trimming: 5 bases; junction bases outside the gene matches: 10. This CDR3 region has 15 residues.

The chain has TRBV21-1 and TRBJ2-7. TRBV21-1 corresponds to a pseudogene. The CDR3 is 14 amino acids. The CDR3 sequence is CASSKSPSSYEQYF. As DNA, the CDR3 is TGTGCCAGCAGCAAAAGCCCCAGCTCCTACGAGCAGTACTTC.

V gene TRBV18 combines with J gene TRBJ2-1; tentatively, D is TRBD2 (6 bases). V was clipped by 2 bases and J by 6 bases, with 17 bases between them. From germline, CDR1 is KGHSH and CDR2 LQKENI. CDR3 length: 16 residues. The CDR3 region has the DNA TGTGCCAGCTCACCAGAGATCTCGGGACTCCTCAATGAGCAGTTCTTC. As protein: CASSPEISGLLNEQFF.

The chain is built from TRBV4-3 and TRBJ2-1; D call uncertain. This CDR3 region has 18 residues. V lost 0 bases and J lost 4, with 19 bases in between. Per germline, CDR1 LGHNA and CDR2 YSLEER. The CDR3 reads CASSQEWQPATTYNEQFF. In nucleotides, the CDR3 is TGCGCCAGCAGCCAAGAGTGGCAGCCCGCAACGACTTACAATGAGCAGTTCTTC.

The V and J genes are TRBV28 and TRBJ1-4; TRBD1 matches 7 bases. From germline, CDR1 is MDHEN and CDR2 SYDVKM. This CDR3 is 15 amino acids long. J lost 3 bases, V lost 7 bases, and 8 bases had no gene match. The CDR3 bases are TGTGCCAGCACCTCCCGGGACAGTCCTAATGAAAAACTGTTTTTT. Residues: CASTSRDSPNEKLFF.

The chain recombines TRBV19 with TRBJ2-2; 7 bases align to TRBD1. This CDR3 spans 17 amino acids. Unmatched junction bases numbered 6, after V lost 0 bases and J lost 2 bases. CDR1 is LNHDA, CDR2 SQIVND, per germline (reference sequence). The DNA for the CDR3 is TGTGCCAGTAGTATAGACCGGACAGGACAAAACACCGGGGAGCTGTTTTTT. Translated: CASSIDRTGQNTGELFF.

This chain connects TRBV6-1 to TRBJ1-1; TRBD1 is a possible D gene (6 bases). Germline V gene data show CDR1 as MNHNS and CDR2 as SASEGT. This CDR3 has 15 residues. V was shortened by 8 bases and J by 1 base, with 17 bases between the two germline ends. The CDR3 is CASPGRGQTNTEAFF. CDR3 coding DNA: TGTGCCAGCCCCGGCAGGGGACAAACGAACACTGAAGCTTTCTTT.

The rearrangement joins TRBV6-5 to TRBJ1-5; D is ambiguous. This CDR3 is built from 15 residues. Germline V gene sequence: CDR1 MNHEY, CDR2 SVGAGI. Trimming took 2 bases from V and 2 from J, leaving 10 bases between them. The CDR3 nucleotides read TGTGCCAGCAGTTACGAAAAAGAGGGCAATCAGCCCCAGCATTTT. This translates into CASSYEKEGNQPQHF.

The rearrangement joins TRBV9 to TRBJ1-5; D gene uncertain. Looked up from germline, CDR1 is SGDLS and CDR2 is YYNGEE. This CDR3 comprises 14 residues. V was cut by 0 bases and J by 3 bases, with 7 bases left in between. The CDR3 DNA reads as TGTGCCAGCAGCGTAGGAGACTTCAATCAGCCCCAGCATTTT. Its translation is CASSVGDFNQPQHF.

A single count supports this clone. One end of the junction is discordant with germline, which a read error may explain. J is TRBJ1-2 and V is TRBV7-7, with D hard to call. The V gene's germline CDR1 is SSHAT and CDR2 FNYEAQ (reference sequence). The CDR3 covers 15 residues. CDR3 in amino acids: CASSLDPSLNYGYTF. The CDR3 DNA reads TGTGCTAGCAGCTTAGACCCGAGCCTTAACTATGGCTACACCTTC.

The rearrangement links TRBV7-2 to TRBJ2-1, with D possibly TRBD2 on 5 matching bases. CDR1 is SGHTA and CDR2 is FQGNSA in the germline V gene. Trimming took off 0 bases at V and 1 base at J, with 16 bases between the two ends. This CDR3 has 18 amino acids. The DNA of the CDR3 is TGTGCCAGCAGCTTAGCGTTGGTTAGCGCAACTTCCTACAATGAGCAGTTCTTC. Translating gives CASSLALVSATSYNEQFF.

The V gene is TRBV7-9, the J gene TRBJ2-7; 13 bases match TRBD2. The CDR3 totals 16 residues. Germline CDR1 reads SEHNR; CDR2 reads FQNEAQ (reference sequence). Unmatched junction bases numbered 7, after V lost 5 bases and J lost 3 bases. This CDR3 is CASSPGLAGEFYEQYF. Here the CDR3 DNA reads TGTGCCAGCAGCCCTGGACTAGCGGGAGAGTTCTACGAGCAGTACTTC. Looking up the rest from reference TRBV7-9 and TRBJ2-7 gives the full variable domain: DTGVSQNPRHKITKRGQNVTFRCDPISEHNRLYWYRQTLGQGPEFLTYFQNEAQLEKSRLLSDRFSAERPKGSFSTLEIQRTEQGDSAMYLCASSPGLAGEFYEQYFGPGTRLTVT.

This rearrangement joins TRBV28 to TRBJ2-7; D gene uncertain. V gave up 3 bases and J gave up 2 bases, with 8 bases separating them. CDR3 length equals 13 residues. Per germline, CDR1 MDHEN and CDR2 SYDVKM. The DNA of the CDR3 is TGTGCCAGCAGTTTTAGATGGGCCTACGAGCAGTACTTC. Encoded protein: CASSFRWAYEQYF.

The DNA of the CDR3 is TGTGCCAGCCGATCGACAGGGGCTGGCGGGCTAAGATACGAGCAGTACTTC. It specifies CASRSTGAGGLRYEQYF. V and J are TRBV28 and TRBJ2-7, with 8 bases matching TRBD1. Germline V gene data show CDR1 as MDHEN and CDR2 as SYDVKM. The CDR3 extends over 17 amino acids. Unmatched junction bases numbered 19, after V lost 8 bases and J lost 4 bases. The full variable domain, in which reference TRBV28 and TRBJ2-7 provide the parts outside the CDR3, is DVKVTQSSRYLVKRTGEKVFLECVQDMDHENMFWYRQDPGLGLRLIYFSYDVKMKEKGDIPEGYSVSREKKERFSLILESASTNQTSMYLCASRSTGAGGLRYEQYFGPGTRLTVT.

V is TRBV19 and J is TRBJ2-1; D possibly corresponds to TRBD1 (6 bases). The CDR3 has 13 amino acids. Trimming cost V 7 bases and J 8 bases, with 15 bases left between them. Looked up from germline, CDR1 is LNHDA and CDR2 is SQIVND (reference sequence). CDR3 nucleotide sequence: TGTGCCAGTATGGTCCAGACAGGCGATGAGCAGTTCTTC. It encodes CASMVQTGDEQFF.